This TCR beta chain was recovered during a study of T-cell reconstitution after alpha-beta-depleted transplantation in children. Study outcomes and limitations: Some patients owed their high day-60 TCRbeta diversity to surviving recipient T cells and thymic progenitors.

With respect to this clonotype: Its specificity is not known.

The germline gives CDR1 MNHEY, CDR2 SMNVEV (reference sequence). The CDR3 sequence is 12 residues long. Trimming removed 5 bases at V and 7 bases at J, with 9 bases between. Unique molecular identifiers were incorporated when the TCRbeta library was constructed. TCRdb used MiXCR to reprocess the PCR reads, holding one entry per CDR3 protein. Of 700,000 to 950,000 distinct CDR3 sequences listed, 15% to 20% were seen once; the top ten hold just under 5%. This specimen consisted of PBMCs, mostly from graft donor cells, obtained 360 days after TCRalphabeta/CD19-depleted stem cell transplant. This clonotype was sampled from a male patient under 18 who had a stem cell transplant for acute lymphoblastic leukemia, so the T cells may come from the graft donor. V gene TRBV27 combines with J gene TRBJ2-1; the D is unclear. As DNA, the CDR3 is TGTGCCAGCAGTCTAAACTGGAATGAGCAGTTCTTC. Protein sequence: CASSLNWNEQFF.